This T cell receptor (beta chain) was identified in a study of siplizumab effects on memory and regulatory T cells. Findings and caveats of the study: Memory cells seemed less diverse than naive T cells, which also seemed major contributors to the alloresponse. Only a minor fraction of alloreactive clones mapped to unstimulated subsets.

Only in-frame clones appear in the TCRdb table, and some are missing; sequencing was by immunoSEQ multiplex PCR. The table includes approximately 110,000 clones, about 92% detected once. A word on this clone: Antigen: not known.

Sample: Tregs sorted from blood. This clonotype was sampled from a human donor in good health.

The CDR3, as DNA: TGTGCCAGCTCACCATCCGGCCAGGGTGGCTACGAGCAGTACTTC. Protein: CASSPSGQGGYEQYF. The chain combines TRBV18 with TRBJ2-7; maybe TRBD1 (5 bases). CDR3 length equals 15 residues. V lost 2 bases, J lost 3 bases, and 14 bases lay in between. Looked up from germline, CDR1 is KGHSH and CDR2 is LQKENI. The variable domain in full, with the rest retrieved from reference TRBV18 and TRBJ2-7, is NAGVMQNPRHLVRRRGQEARLRCSPMKGHSHVYWYRQLPEEGLKFMVYLQKENIIDESGMPKERFSAEFPKEGPSILRIQQVVRGDSAAYFCASSPSGQGGYEQYFGPGTRLTVT.